Presented here are 14 T cell receptor beta chains from one specimen sequenced in a study of OX40 agonist ivuxolimab in advanced cancers. Sequencing used immunoSEQ multiplex PCR; TCRdb keeps in-frame clones, though not all of them. This sample yields tens of thousands of clones, of which about four fifths are seen a single time; approximately 2.4% belongs to the top ten. Material: CD4+ or CD8+ T cells sorted from blood, obtained in a trial of the OX40 agonist ivuxolimab. These receptors originate from an adult with an advanced solid tumor such as melanoma, head and neck, liver or kidney cancer.

The rearrangement joins TRBV2 to TRBJ2-2; D is possibly TRBD2 (6 bases). This CDR3 comprises 17 residues. The V and J ends lost 4 bases and 4 bases respectively, with 19 bases between them. From germline, CDR1 is SNHLY and CDR2 FYNNEI. CDR3 region: CASSASPSADVTGELFF. Here the CDR3 DNA reads TGTGCCAGCAGTGCGAGTCCTAGCGCCGACGTCACCGGGGAGCTGTTTTTT.

This rearrangement joins TRBV20-1 to TRBJ2-7; D is unresolved. CDR3 length: 11 amino acids. CDR1 is DFQATT, CDR2 SNEGSKA, per germline (reference sequence). The V and J ends lost 2 bases and 2 bases respectively, with 4 bases between them. The DNA for the CDR3 is TGCAGTGCTAGATGGGCCTACGAGCAGTACTTC. This gives the protein CSARWAYEQYF.

The J gene is TRBJ1-2, the V gene TRBV5-4; TRBD1 aligns across 7 bases. J was trimmed by 6 bases and V by 0 bases; bases with no gene match: 8. The CDR3 is 15 amino acids. Germline loops: CDR1 SGHNT, CDR2 YYREEE (reference sequence). CDR3 loop: CASSLGGGAGHGYTF. For the CDR3, the DNA is TGTGCCAGCAGCTTGGGAGGGGGCGCGGGCCATGGCTACACCTTC.

The chain employs TRBV29-1 and TRBJ1-3; 8 bases line up with TRBD1. V gave up 7 bases and J gave up 1 base; unmatched junction bases: 12. The CDR3 consists of 16 residues. Germline CDR1 reads SQVTM; CDR2 reads ANQGSEA. This CDR3 is CSARGGQGASGNTIYF. CDR3 DNA sequence: TGCAGCGCCCGGGGTGGCCAGGGGGCTTCTGGAAACACCATATATTTT.

The chain joins TRBV7-2 to TRBJ2-7, with TRBD1 as a possible D gene (7 bases). The CDR3 covers 18 residues. The V gene lost 1 base and the J gene lost 0 bases, with 19 bases spanning the gap. Germline V gives CDR1 SGHTA, CDR2 FQGNSA. CDR3: CASSLVGRGAASSYEQYF. CDR3 nucleotide sequence: TGTGCCAGCAGCTTAGTAGGCAGGGGGGCCGCAAGCTCCTACGAGCAGTACTTC.

The genes are TRBV5-1 and TRBJ2-1; 7 nucleotides agree with TRBD2. With V trimmed by 6 bases and J by 6 bases, 12 bases remained unmatched. This CDR3 spans 15 amino acids. CDR1 and CDR2 (germline): SGHRS, YFSETQ. Written as DNA, the CDR3 is TGCGCCAGCATCCCGGGAGGAGGAACGACCAATGAGCAGTTCTTC. Translation gives CASIPGGGTTNEQFF.

This rearrangement joins TRBV9 to TRBJ2-1; 9 bases are shared with TRBD2. Germline trimming cut 0 bases from V and 9 bases from J; bases unmatched to any gene: 7. The length of the CDR3 is 15 residues. Germline V gene data show CDR1 as SGDLS and CDR2 as YYNGEE. CDR3 loop: CASSVGGRGGSEQFF. CDR3 coding DNA: TGTGCCAGCAGCGTAGGAGGGCGGGGGGGCTCTGAGCAGTTCTTC.

This chain joins TRBV7-6 and TRBJ2-3, with D maybe TRBD1 (6 bases). The V end lost 1 base, the J end lost 5 bases, and 19 bases lay between the germline ends. The CDR3 has 17 amino acids. The germline V gene has CDR1 SGHVS and CDR2 FNYEAQ. CDR3 residues: CASSLVPGHILGDTQYF. CDR3 coding DNA: TGTGCCAGCAGCTTAGTCCCGGGACATATTCTGGGAGATACGCAGTATTTT.

V usage is TRBV29-1 and J usage is TRBJ2-1; no definite D call. CDR3 length equals 13 residues. Germline CDR1 and CDR2: SQVTM and ANQGSEA. Trimming removed 4 bases at V and 5 bases at J, with 12 bases between. The CDR3: CSVGTPRNNEQFF. In nucleotides, the CDR3 is TGCAGCGTTGGGACCCCGAGGAACAATGAGCAGTTCTTC.

The chain recombines TRBV2 with TRBJ2-7; 13 nucleotides align to TRBD2. The CDR3 has 14 residues. V dropped 6 bases and J dropped 7; count of bases not matched to a gene: 6. The germline CDR1 and CDR2 sequences are SNHLY and FYNNEI. Here the CDR3 reads CASSGLAGAGEQYF. The CDR3 region has the DNA TGTGCCAGCAGCGGACTAGCGGGAGCGGGAGAGCAGTACTTC.

The genes are TRBV9 and TRBJ2-1; D unresolved. CDR1 SGDLS and CDR2 YYNGEE come from the germline V gene. The CDR3 extends over 16 amino acids. Trimming removed 0 bases at V and 0 bases at J, with 10 bases between. CDR3 region: CASSVAPFASYNEQFF. The CDR3 DNA follows: TGTGCCAGCAGCGTAGCCCCCTTTGCCTCCTACAATGAGCAGTTCTTC. Using reference TRBV9 and TRBJ2-1 for the parts outside the CDR3, the full variable domain is DSGVTQTPKHLITATGQRVTLRCSPRSGDLSVYWYQQSLDQGLQFLIQYYNGEERAKGNILERFSAQQFPDLHSELNLSSLELGDSALYFCASSVAPFASYNEQFFGPGTRLTVL.

The genes are TRBV5-8 and TRBJ2-5, with TRBD1 matching 12 bases. Near its end, the DNA agrees better with TRBJ2-7, so the J call may be wrong. Germline V gene data show CDR1 as SGHTS and CDR2 as YDEGEE. The CDR3 has 14 amino acids. The DNA for the CDR3 is TGTGCCAGCCCCGGGACAGGGGGCTATTACGAGCAGTACTTC. Translation: CASPGTGGYYEQYF.

The genes are TRBV2 and TRBJ1-4; D might be TRBD1 (5 bases). The germline V gene has CDR1 SNHLY and CDR2 FYNNEI. The CDR3 covers 13 residues. Trimming removed 11 bases at V and 8 bases at J, with 18 bases between. Here the CDR3 reads CAGWGLTGEKLFF. The CDR3 DNA follows: TGTGCCGGATGGGGCCTTACGGGGGAAAAACTGTTTTTT.

The chain links TRBV18 to TRBJ2-1; the D gene is possibly TRBD2 (5 bases). The length of the CDR3 is 13 residues. From germline, CDR1 is KGHSH and CDR2 LQKENI. V lost 0 bases and J lost 7, with 7 bases in between. As DNA, the CDR3 is TGTGCCAGCTCACCACCCGGCGGGAATGAGCAGTTCTTC. This gives the protein CASSPPGGNEQFF.